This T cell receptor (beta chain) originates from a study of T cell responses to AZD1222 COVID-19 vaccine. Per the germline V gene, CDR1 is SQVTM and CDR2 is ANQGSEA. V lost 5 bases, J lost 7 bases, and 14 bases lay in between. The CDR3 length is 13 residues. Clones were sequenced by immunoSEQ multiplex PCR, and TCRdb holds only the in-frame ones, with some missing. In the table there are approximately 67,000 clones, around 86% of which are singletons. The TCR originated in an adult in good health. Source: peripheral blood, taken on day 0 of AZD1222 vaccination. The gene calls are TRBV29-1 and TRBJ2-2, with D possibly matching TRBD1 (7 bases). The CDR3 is CSVIVQGGGELFF. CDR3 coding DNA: TGCAGCGTTATAGTTCAGGGGGGCGGGGAGCTGTTTTTT.